A selection of T cell receptor beta chains follows, all from one sample in a study of shared clonotypes between healthy human individuals. The assay was immunoSEQ multiplex PCR, and TCRdb's table has in-frame clones only and misses some. Among 2 million to 2.5 million clones, under 97% were seen once, and the ten largest hold roughly 0.13%. What was sequenced was naive CD4+ T cells sorted from blood. The origin of the receptors is a man younger than 30 in good health. Both conserved end residues are trimmed from each CDR3. Fields, in order: J gene, clone size, V gene, CDR3 protein. Clone sizes are given selectively: once, few, many, or a class where the clone is expanded.

J: TRBJ1-2
size: NA
V: TRBV9
CDR3: ASSVDRENYGYT

J: TRBJ2-2
size: NA
V: TRBV7-9
CDR3: ASSYGTANTGELF

J: TRBJ2-2
size: NA
V: TRBV19
CDR3: ASSLPTGGKGGELF

J: TRBJ2-7
size: NA
V: TRBV7-2
CDR3: ASRTKGGSYEQY

J: TRBJ1-5
size: NA
V: TRBV4-1
CDR3: ASSQDWGGNQPQH

J: TRBJ1-3
size: NA
V: TRBV5-1
CDR3: ASSLATGGGNTIY

J: TRBJ1-4
size: once
V: TRBV2
CDR3: ASSTPGNEKLF

J: TRBJ2-7
size: once
V: TRBV11-2
CDR3: ASSLPRLVAEDEQY

J: TRBJ2-3
size: NA
V: TRBV10-3
CDR3: AIRPDLSTDTQY

J: TRBJ1-6
size: NA
V: TRBV5-1
CDR3: ASTRGTLSPPNSPLH

J: TRBJ2-5
size: NA
V: TRBV29-1
CDR3: SVRLAGGGETQY

J: TRBJ1-6
size: NA
V: TRBV6-5
CDR3: ASSQTGVYNSPLH

J: TRBJ2-5
size: NA
V: TRBV5-6
CDR3: ASSLPTGVETQY

J: TRBJ2-7
size: NA
V: TRBV21-1
CDR3: ASWIFYPHYEQY

J: TRBJ1-2
size: NA
V: TRBV9
CDR3: ASSVGNRPNYGYT

J: TRBJ1-5
size: NA
V: TRBV4-3
CDR3: ASSQEYGNQPQH

J: TRBJ2-5
size: NA
V: TRBV5-4
CDR3: ASSRGGPETQY

J: TRBJ2-7
size: once
V: TRBV5-1
CDR3: ASSPSTGTYEQY

J: TRBJ2-3
size: NA
V: TRBV7-8
CDR3: ASSLASGSWNTQY

J: TRBJ2-5
size: NA
V: TRBV11-3
CDR3: ASSSGLAETQY

J: TRBJ1-1
size: NA
V: TRBV5-6
CDR3: ASSPTKDKLVNTEAF

J: TRBJ1-6
size: few
V: TRBV2
CDR3: ASSGSTSGSSPLH

J: TRBJ2-5
size: NA
V: TRBV5-1
CDR3: ASSFGLGLGQETQY